Below, one T cell receptor beta chain is given with its context. Its antigen is still unknown. One entry per CDR3 protein results from TCRdb running MiXCR on the reads. This table has hundreds of thousands of distinct CDR3 sequences, 15% to 20% appearing once. This entry belongs to a study of T cell repertoires in cytomegalovirus infection. About the research overall: A matching HLA type, together with CMV infection, was signaled by public TCR beta signatures. Study-level findings and limits: CMV-specific TCR beta clonotypes restricted by HLA-C dominated the ex vivo response. Cumulated frequencies of public TCR beta families served to identify carriers of CMV plus the relevant HLA.

The V end lost 2 bases, the J end lost 1 base, and 6 bases lay between the germline ends. CDR1 is SGHDT, CDR2 YYEEEE, per germline. The length of the CDR3 is 13 residues. Sequencing was performed on PBMCs. The chain is built from TRBV5-6 and TRBJ2-5; D is undetermined. The receptor's source is a human donor in good health (CMV status not recorded). Some clones in this sample may be carry-over from other donors' samples. The CDR3 sequence: CASSLEIQETQYF. CDR3 in DNA: TGTGCCAGCAGCTTAGAAATCCAAGAGACCCAGTACTTC.